This T cell receptor (beta chain) was recorded in a study of response to subunit inactivated influenza vaccine. There are 16 residues in the CDR3. Germline assignment: CDR1 LGHNA and CDR2 YSLEER. V lost 1 base to trimming and J lost 1 base, with 10 bases between them. In this sample, this clonotype turned up a few times. Its antigen is not known. Using its own MiXCR run on the RT-PCR reads, TCRdb lists one record per CDR3 protein. The sample carries 150,000 to 200,000 distinct CDR3 sequences, 10% to 15% recorded once. Study findings and constraints: It was suggested by the authors that few new T cells are recruited by each seasonal influenza vaccination.

This sample also appeared in a second study, on T cells expressing NK-cell markers. This second study says: TCR beta cDNA was generated via 5'RACE template switching incorporating UMIs. Seven sequenced donors out of eight were HCMV-seropositive, one seronegative. In 5 or 6 donors, dominant CD3+CD56+NKG2C+ clonotypes ranked among the top 10 CD8+ clonotypes. Specificity for HCMV among expanded NKG2C+ T cell clones was not established.

This TCR came from a man aged 45 to 65 who received an inactivated influenza vaccine. The chain uses TRBV4-3 and TRBJ2-2; the D gene could be TRBD1 or TRBD2 (6 bases each). The source material was CD8+ T cells sorted from PBMCs, sampled 12 days after vaccination. CDR3 sequence (DNA): TGCGCCAGCAGCCAAGGGGGGGCCGAGAACACCGGGGAGCTGTTTTTT. It encodes CASSQGGAENTGELFF.